The 11 T cell receptor beta chains in this list originate from one sample, sequenced in a study of blood T cell repertoires in COVID-19. The table came from immunoSEQ multiplex PCR; TCRdb's copy has only in-frame clones and leaves some out. Of several thousand clones detected, around 86% appear once; the ten largest clones hold roughly 8%. Specimen: peripheral blood. Receptors originate from a human donor in a cohort sampled during active COVID-19.

The rearrangement uses TRBV7-6 and TRBJ2-7, with D possibly matching TRBD1 (6 bases). The germline gives CDR1 SGHVS, CDR2 FNYEAQ. This CDR3 comprises 19 residues. V was cut by 6 bases and J by 7 bases, with 34 bases left in between. The CDR3 nucleotides are TGTGCCAGCAGTACCGACAGGACGGGGTTATGGGCACCTACTTCTGAGCAGTACTTC. This gives the protein CASSTDRTGLWAPTSEQYF.

This chain links TRBV29-1 with TRBJ2-5, with 8 bases matching TRBD2. Germline V gene sequence: CDR1 SQVTM, CDR2 ANQGSEA. The CDR3 totals 15 residues. Trimming cost V 3 bases and J 5 bases; bases outside gene matches: 11. The CDR3 spells CSVDNRAGEVETQYF. The DNA for the CDR3 is TGCAGCGTTGACAACCGAGCGGGAGAAGTCGAGACCCAGTACTTC. The full variable domain, in which reference TRBV29-1 and TRBJ2-5 provide the parts outside the CDR3, is SAVISQKPSRDICQRGTSLTIQCQVDSQVTMMFWYRQQPGQSLTLIATANQGSEATYESGFVIDKFPISRPNLTFSTLTVSNMSPEDSSIYLCSVDNRAGEVETQYFGPGTRLLVL.

The rearrangement uses TRBV7-9 and TRBJ2-5; the match to TRBD2 covers 7 bases. The CDR3 spans 13 residues. V trimming: 8 bases; J trimming: 2 bases; junction bases outside the gene matches: 5. The germline CDR1 and CDR2 sequences are SEHNR and FQNEAQ (reference sequence). The CDR3 nucleotides read TGTGCCAGCGGAACTAGCGTTCAAGAGACCCAGTACTTC. Protein: CASGTSVQETQYF.

This sequence joins TRBV27 and TRBJ2-1, with D perhaps matching TRBD1 (6 bases). The germline gives CDR1 MNHEY, CDR2 SMNVEV (reference sequence). Deletions cut 2 bases from V and 1 base from J, with 9 bases between. This CDR3 has 15 residues. The CDR3 nucleotides are TGTGCCAGCAGTTTAATGGGGGCGTCCTACAATGAGCAGTTCTTC. Protein product: CASSLMGASYNEQFF.

This chain joins TRBV28 and TRBJ2-7; no firm D call. The V and J ends lost 2 bases and 0 bases respectively, with 8 bases between them. The CDR3 extends over 14 amino acids. Germline assignment: CDR1 MDHEN and CDR2 SYDVKM. The CDR3 reads CASSLSRNSYEQYF. CDR3 sequence (DNA): TGTGCCAGCAGTTTAAGCAGGAACTCCTACGAGCAGTACTTC.

The chain uses TRBV19 and TRBJ1-2; the D gene is possibly TRBD1 (6 bases). The CDR3 covers 15 residues. The V and J ends lost 6 bases and 8 bases respectively, with 22 bases between them. The V gene's germline CDR1 is LNHDA and CDR2 SQIVND (reference sequence). The CDR3 bases are TGTGCCAGTAGCGAACAGGGACGGTGGGGTTCCGGCTACACCTTC. Encoded protein: CASSEQGRWGSGYTF.

This chain uses TRBV16 with TRBJ2-5; D not certain. With 3 bases removed from V and 1 base from J, the gap between germline ends came to 6 bases. CDR1 KGHSY and CDR2 FQNENV come from the germline V gene. CDR3 size: 13 residues. As DNA, the CDR3 is TGTGCCAGCAGCCATGCAGGCCAAGAGACCCAGTACTTC. It yields the protein CASSHAGQETQYF.

The genes are TRBV27 and TRBJ1-6, with 8 bases matching TRBD1. J gave up 7 bases and V 7 bases, and 12 bases lay outside the gene matches. Looked up from germline, CDR1 is MNHEY and CDR2 is SMNVEV (reference sequence). The CDR3 runs to 16 residues. CDR3 coding DNA: TGTGCCAGCAAGGCCGGGACAGGTCGGCTAAATTCACCCCTCCACTTT. Residues: CASKAGTGRLNSPLHF.

The rearrangement uses TRBV9 and TRBJ2-3, with D uncertain. The ends were cut back, 1 base at V and 0 bases at J, with 6 bases in the middle. Germline assignment: CDR1 SGDLS and CDR2 YYNGEE. CDR3 length equals 14 residues. This CDR3 reads CASSVLPSTDTQYF. CDR3 coding DNA: TGTGCCAGCAGCGTACTACCCAGCACAGATACGCAGTATTTT. Complete variable domain (other parts from reference TRBV9 and TRBJ2-3): DSGVTQTPKHLITATGQRVTLRCSPRSGDLSVYWYQQSLDQGLQFLIQYYNGEERAKGNILERFSAQQFPDLHSELNLSSLELGDSALYFCASSVLPSTDTQYFGPGTRLTVL.

The rearrangement joins TRBV5-1 to TRBJ2-2; the D gene is possibly TRBD2 (5 bases). V dropped 0 bases and J dropped 1 base, with 10 bases sitting between them. Germline V gene lookup returns CDR1 SGHRS and CDR2 YFSETQ. There are 16 residues in the CDR3. CDR3 protein: CASSLDTGRNTGELFF. For the CDR3, the DNA is TGCGCCAGCAGCTTGGATACGGGAAGGAACACCGGGGAGCTGTTTTTT. Variable domain in full (rest from reference TRBV5-1 and TRBJ2-2): KAGVTQTPRYLIKTRGQQVTLSCSPISGHRSVSWYQQTPGQGLQFLFEYFSETQRNKGNFPGRFSGRQFSNSRSEMNVSTLELGDSALYLCASSLDTGRNTGELFFGEGSRLTVL.

This clone is categorized as medium-sized. V is TRBV2 and J is TRBJ2-2; D remains ambiguous. The CDR3 is made up of 12 amino acids. Trimming pared 5 bases from V and 6 bases from J, leaving 7 bases between. The germline V gene encodes CDR1 SNHLY and CDR2 FYNNEI. The CDR3 DNA sequence: TGTGCCAGCAGTTTCCTAGCCGGGGAGCTGTTTTTT. Translated: CASSFLAGELFF.